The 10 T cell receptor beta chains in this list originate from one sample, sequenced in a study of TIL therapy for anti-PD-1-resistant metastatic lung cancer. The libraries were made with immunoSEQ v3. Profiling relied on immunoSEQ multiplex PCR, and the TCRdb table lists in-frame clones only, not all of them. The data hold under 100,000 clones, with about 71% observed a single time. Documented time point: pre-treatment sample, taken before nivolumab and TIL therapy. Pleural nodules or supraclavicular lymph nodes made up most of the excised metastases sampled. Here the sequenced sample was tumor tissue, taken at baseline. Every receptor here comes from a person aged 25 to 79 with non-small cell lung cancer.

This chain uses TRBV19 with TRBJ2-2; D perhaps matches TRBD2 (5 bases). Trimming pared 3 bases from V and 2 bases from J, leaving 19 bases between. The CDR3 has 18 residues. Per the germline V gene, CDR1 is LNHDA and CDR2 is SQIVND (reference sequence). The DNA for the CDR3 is TGTGCCAGTAGTATGCGGGCCTGGGCAGGAGATAACACCGGGGAGCTGTTTTTT. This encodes CASSMRAWAGDNTGELFF.

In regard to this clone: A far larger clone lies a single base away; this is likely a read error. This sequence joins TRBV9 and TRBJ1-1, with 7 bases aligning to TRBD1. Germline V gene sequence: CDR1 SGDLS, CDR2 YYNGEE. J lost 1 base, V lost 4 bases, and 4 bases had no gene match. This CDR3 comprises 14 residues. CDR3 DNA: TGTGCCAGCAGCCCGGGACAGCCGAACACTGAAGCTTTCTTT. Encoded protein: CASSPGQPNTEAFF. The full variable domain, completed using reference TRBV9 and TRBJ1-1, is DSGVTQTPKHLITATGQRVTLRCSPRSGDLSVYWYQQSLDQGLQFLIQYYNGEERAKGNILERFSAQQFPDLHSELNLSSLELGDSALYFCASSPGQPNTEAFFGQGTRLTVV.

The CDR3 DNA is TGTGCCTGGAGTGGGTACGGCGAGCAGTACTTC. Translating it yields CAWSGYGEQYF. The rearrangement joins TRBV30 to TRBJ2-7; D uncertain. There are 11 residues in the CDR3. V was shortened by 1 base and J by 6 bases, with 7 bases between the two germline ends. CDR1 and CDR2 (germline): GTSNPN, SVGIG (reference sequence).

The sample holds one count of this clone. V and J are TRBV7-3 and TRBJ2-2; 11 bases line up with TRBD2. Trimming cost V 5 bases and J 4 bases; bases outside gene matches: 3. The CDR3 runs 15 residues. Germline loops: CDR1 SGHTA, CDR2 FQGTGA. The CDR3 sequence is CASSASGGITGELFF. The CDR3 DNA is TGTGCCAGCAGCGCTAGCGGGGGGATCACCGGGGAGCTGTTTTTT.

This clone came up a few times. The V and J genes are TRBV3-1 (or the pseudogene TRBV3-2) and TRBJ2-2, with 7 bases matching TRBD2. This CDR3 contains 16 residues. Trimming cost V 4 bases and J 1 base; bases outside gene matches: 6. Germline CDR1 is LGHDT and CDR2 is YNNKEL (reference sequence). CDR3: CASSPGGSRNTGELFF. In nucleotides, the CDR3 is TGTGCCAGCAGCCCAGGCGGGAGTAGGAACACCGGGGAGCTGTTTTTT.

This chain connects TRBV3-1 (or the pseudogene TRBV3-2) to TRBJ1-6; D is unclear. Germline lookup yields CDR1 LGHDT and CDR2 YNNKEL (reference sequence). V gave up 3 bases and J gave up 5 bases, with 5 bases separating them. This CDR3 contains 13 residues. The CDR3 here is CASSQINNSPLHF. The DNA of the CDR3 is TGTGCCAGCAGCCAGATCAATAATTCACCCCTCCACTTT.

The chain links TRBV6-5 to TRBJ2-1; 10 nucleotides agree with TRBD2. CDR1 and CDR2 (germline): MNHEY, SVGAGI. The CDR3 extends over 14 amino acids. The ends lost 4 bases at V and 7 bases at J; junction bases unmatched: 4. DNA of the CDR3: TGTGCCAGCAGTTCTAGCGGGAGAAGTAATGAGCAGTTCTTC. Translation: CASSSSGRSNEQFF.

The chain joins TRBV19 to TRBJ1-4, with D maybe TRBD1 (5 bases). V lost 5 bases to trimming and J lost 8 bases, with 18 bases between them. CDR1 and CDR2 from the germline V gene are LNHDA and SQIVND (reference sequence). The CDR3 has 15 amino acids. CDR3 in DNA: TGTGCCAGTAGTCCAGGGAATCCGAGTTGGGAAAAACTGTTTTTT. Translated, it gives CASSPGNPSWEKLFF.

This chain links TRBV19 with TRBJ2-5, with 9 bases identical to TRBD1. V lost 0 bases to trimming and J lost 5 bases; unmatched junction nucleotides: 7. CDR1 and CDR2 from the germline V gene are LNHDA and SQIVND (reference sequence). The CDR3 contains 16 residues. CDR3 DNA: TGTGCCAGTAGTATAGATCAAGGGACAGGGCACGAGACCCAGTACTTC. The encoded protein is CASSIDQGTGHETQYF.

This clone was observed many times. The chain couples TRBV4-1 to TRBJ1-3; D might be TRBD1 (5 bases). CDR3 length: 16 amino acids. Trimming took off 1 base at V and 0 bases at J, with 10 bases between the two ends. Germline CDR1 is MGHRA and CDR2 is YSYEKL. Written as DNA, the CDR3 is TGCGCCAGCAGCCAAGCATACAGGAGCTCTGGAAACACCATATATTTT. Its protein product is CASSQAYRSSGNTIYF.